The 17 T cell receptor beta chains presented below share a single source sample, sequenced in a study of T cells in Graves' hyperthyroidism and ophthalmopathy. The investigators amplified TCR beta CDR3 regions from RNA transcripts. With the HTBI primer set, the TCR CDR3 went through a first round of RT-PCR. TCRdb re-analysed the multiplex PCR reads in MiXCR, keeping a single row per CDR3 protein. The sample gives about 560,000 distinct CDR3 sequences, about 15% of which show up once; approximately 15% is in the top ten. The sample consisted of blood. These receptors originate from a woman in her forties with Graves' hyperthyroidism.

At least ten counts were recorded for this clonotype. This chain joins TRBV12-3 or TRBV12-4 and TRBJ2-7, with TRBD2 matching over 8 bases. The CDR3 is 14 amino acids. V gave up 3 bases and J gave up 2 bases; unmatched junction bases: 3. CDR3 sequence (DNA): TGTGCCAGCAGTTTGGGCGGGGGGACCTACGAGCAGTACTTC. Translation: CASSLGGGTYEQYF.

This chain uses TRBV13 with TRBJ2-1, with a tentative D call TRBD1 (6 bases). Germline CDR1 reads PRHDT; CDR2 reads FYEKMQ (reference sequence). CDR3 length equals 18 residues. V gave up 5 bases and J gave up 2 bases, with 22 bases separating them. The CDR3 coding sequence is TGTGCCAGCAGCGTACAGGGAATGGGGAGTAACACCTACAATGAGCAGTTCTTC. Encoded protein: CASSVQGMGSNTYNEQFF.

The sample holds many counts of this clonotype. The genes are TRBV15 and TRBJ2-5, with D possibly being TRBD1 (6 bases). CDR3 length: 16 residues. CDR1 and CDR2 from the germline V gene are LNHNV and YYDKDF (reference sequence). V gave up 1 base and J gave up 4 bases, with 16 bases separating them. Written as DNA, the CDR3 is TGTGCCACCAGCAGAGGGAACGGAGCCAGGGGAGAGACCCAGTACTTC. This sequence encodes CATSRGNGARGETQYF.

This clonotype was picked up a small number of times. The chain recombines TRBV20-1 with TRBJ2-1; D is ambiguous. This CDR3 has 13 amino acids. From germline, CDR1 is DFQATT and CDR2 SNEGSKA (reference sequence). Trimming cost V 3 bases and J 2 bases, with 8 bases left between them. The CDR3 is CSASRAAYNEQFF. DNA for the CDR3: TGCAGTGCTAGTAGGGCGGCCTACAATGAGCAGTTCTTC.

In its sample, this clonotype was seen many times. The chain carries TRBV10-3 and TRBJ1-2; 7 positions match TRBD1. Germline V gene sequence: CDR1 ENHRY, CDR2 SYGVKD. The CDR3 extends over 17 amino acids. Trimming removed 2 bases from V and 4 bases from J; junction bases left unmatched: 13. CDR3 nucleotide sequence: TGTGCCATCAGTGAGCGCGATGTAGCAGGGGGATCCTATGGCTACACCTTC. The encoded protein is CAISERDVAGGSYGYTF.

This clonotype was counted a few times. This chain's CDR3 is CASSQDRRGYTF. The CDR3 DNA follows: TGTGCCAGCAGCCAAGATCGGCGTGGCTACACCTTC. The chain carries TRBV3-1 and TRBJ1-2; D is unresolved. This CDR3 is built from 12 residues. Germline loops: CDR1 LGHDT, CDR2 YNNKEL (reference sequence). Trimming cost V 0 bases and J 7 bases, with 6 bases left between them.

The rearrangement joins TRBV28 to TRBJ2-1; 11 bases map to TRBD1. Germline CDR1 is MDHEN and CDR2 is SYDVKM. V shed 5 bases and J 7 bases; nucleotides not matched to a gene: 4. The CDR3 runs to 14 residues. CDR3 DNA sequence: TGTGCCAGCAGTGGCGGGACAGGGGGTAATGAGCAGTTCTTC. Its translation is CASSGGTGGNEQFF.

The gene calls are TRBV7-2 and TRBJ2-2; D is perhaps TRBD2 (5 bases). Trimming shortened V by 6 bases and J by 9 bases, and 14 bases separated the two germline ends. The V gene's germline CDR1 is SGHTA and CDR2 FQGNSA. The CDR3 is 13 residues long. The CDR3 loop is CASSSYSGRELFF. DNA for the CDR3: TGTGCCAGCAGTTCTTACAGCGGAAGGGAGCTGTTTTTT. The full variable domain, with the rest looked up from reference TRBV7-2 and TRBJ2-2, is GAGVSQSPSNKVTEKGKDVELRCDPISGHTALYWYRQSLGQGLEFLIYFQGNSAPDKSGLPSDRFSAERTGGSVSTLTIQRTQQEDSAVYLCASSSYSGRELFFGEGSRLTVL.

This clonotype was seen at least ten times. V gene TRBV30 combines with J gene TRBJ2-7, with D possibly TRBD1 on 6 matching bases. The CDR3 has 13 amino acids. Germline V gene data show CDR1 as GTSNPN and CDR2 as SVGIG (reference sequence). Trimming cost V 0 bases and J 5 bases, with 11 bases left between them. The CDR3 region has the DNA TGTGCCTGGAGTGTTACAGGGACCGACGAGCAGTACTTC. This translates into CAWSVTGTDEQYF.

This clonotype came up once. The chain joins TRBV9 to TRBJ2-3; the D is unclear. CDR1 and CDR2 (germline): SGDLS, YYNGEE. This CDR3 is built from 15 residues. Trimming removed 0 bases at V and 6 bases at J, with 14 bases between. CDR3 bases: TGTGCCAGCAGCGTAGGGACGGGCCAATCTGATACGCAGTATTTT. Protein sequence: CASSVGTGQSDTQYF.

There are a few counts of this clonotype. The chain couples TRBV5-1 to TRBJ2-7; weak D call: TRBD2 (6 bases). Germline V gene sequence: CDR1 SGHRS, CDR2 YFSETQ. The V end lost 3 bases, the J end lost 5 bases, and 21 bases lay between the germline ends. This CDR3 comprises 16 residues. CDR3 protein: CASSSPGGKVRDEQYF. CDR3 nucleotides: TGCGCCAGCAGCTCCCCCGGGGGTAAGGTTCGGGACGAGCAGTACTTC.

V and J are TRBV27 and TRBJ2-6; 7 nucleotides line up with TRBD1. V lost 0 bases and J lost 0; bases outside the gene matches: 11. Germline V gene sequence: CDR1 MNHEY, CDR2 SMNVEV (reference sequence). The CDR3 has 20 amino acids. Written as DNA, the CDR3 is TGTGCCAGCAGTTTATCCCTTAACAGGGGTTCAGCCTCTGGGGCCAACGTCCTGACTTTC. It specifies CASSLSLNRGSASGANVLTF.

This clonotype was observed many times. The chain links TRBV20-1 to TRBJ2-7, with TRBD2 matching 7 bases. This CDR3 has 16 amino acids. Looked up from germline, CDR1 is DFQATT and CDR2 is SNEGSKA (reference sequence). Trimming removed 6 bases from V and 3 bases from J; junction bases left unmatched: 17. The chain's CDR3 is CSASLGGAGRGYEQYF. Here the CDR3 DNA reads TGCAGTGCGTCACTGGGGGGAGCGGGGAGGGGCTACGAGCAGTACTTC.

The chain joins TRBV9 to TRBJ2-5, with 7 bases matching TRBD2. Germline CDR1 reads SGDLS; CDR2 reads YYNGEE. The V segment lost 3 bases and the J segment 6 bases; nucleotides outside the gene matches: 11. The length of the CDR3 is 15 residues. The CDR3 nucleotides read TGTGCCAGCAGCGCCCTTGGGAGGGGCGCCCAGACCCAGTACTTC. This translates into CASSALGRGAQTQYF. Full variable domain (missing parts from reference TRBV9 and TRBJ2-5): DSGVTQTPKHLITATGQRVTLRCSPRSGDLSVYWYQQSLDQGLQFLIQYYNGEERAKGNILERFSAQQFPDLHSELNLSSLELGDSALYFCASSALGRGAQTQYFGPGTRLLVL.

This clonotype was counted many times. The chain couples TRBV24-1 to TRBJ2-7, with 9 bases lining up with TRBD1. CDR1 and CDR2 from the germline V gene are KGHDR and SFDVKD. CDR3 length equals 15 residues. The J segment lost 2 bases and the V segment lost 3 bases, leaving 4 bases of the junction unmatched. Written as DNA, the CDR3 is TGTGCCACCAGTGATCCCGGGACAGGGACCTACGAGCAGTACTTC. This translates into CATSDPGTGTYEQYF.

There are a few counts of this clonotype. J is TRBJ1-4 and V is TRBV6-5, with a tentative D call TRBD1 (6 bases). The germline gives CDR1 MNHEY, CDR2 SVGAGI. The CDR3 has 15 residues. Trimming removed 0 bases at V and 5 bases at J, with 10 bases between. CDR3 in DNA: TGTGCCAGCAGTTACTCTTCAGGGGTAAATGAAAAACTGTTTTTT. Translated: CASSYSSGVNEKLFF.

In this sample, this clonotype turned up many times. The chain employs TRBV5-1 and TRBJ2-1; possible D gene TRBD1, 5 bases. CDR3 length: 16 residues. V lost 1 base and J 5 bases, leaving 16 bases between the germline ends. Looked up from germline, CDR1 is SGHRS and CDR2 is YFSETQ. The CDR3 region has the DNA TGCGCCAGCAGCTTGAGGGGCGATTTGATCAACAATGAGCAGTTCTTC. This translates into CASSLRGDLINNEQFF.